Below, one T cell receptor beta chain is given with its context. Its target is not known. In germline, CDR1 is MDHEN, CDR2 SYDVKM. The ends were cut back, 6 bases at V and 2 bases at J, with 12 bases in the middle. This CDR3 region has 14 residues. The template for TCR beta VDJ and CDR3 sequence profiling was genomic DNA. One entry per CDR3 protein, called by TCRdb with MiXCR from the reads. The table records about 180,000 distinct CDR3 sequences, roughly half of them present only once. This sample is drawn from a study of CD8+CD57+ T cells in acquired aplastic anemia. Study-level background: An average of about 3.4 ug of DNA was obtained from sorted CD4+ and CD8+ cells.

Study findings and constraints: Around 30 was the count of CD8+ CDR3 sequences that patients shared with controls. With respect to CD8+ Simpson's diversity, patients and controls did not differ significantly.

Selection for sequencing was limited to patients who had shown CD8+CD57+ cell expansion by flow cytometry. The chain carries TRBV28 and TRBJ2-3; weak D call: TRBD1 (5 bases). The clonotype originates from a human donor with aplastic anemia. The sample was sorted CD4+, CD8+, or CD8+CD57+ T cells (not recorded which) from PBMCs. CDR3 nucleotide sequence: TGTGCCAGCAGACTTACAGGAAACACAGATACGCAGTATTTT. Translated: CASRLTGNTDTQYF.